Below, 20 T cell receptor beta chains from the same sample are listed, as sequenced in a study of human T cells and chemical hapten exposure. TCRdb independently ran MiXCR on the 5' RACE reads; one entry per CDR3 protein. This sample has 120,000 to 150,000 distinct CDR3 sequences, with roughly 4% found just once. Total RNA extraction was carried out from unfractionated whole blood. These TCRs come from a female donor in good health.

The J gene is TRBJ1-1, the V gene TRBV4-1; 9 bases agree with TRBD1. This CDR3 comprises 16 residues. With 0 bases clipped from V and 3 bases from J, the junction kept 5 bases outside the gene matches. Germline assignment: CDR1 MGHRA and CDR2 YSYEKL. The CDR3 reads CASSQDNRGRYTEAFF. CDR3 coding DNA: TGCGCCAGCAGCCAAGACAACAGGGGGCGTTACACTGAAGCTTTCTTT.

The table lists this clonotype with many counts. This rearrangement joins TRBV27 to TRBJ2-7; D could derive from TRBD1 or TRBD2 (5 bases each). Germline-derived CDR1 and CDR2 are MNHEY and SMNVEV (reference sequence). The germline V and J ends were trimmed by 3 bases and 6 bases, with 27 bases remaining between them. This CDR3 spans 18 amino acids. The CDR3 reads CASSFGGPGSHGGGEQYF. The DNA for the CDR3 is TGTGCCAGCAGTTTTGGGGGACCAGGATCGCATGGAGGTGGCGAGCAGTACTTC.

The CDR3 DNA sequence: TGTGCCAGTAGAAGGGACAGGGTAACTCAGCCCCAGCATTTT. Its protein product is CASRRDRVTQPQHF. The chain is built from TRBV19 and TRBJ1-5; 9 bases align to TRBD1. CDR1 and CDR2 (germline): LNHDA, SQIVND (reference sequence). This CDR3 has 14 amino acids. With V trimmed by 6 bases and J by 6 bases, 6 bases remained unmatched.

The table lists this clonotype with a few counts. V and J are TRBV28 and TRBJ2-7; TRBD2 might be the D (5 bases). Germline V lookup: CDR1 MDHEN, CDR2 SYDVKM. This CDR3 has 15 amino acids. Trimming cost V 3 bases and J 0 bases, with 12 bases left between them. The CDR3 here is CASSFKRSLSYEQYF. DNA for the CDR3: TGTGCCAGCAGTTTCAAGCGGTCGCTCTCCTACGAGCAGTACTTC.

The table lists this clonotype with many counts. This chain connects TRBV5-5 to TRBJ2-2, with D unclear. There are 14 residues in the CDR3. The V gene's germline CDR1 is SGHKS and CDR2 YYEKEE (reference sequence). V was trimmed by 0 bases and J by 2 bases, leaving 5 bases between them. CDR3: CASSLEYNTGELFF. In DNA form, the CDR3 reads TGTGCCAGCAGCTTGGAGTACAACACCGGGGAGCTGTTTTTT.

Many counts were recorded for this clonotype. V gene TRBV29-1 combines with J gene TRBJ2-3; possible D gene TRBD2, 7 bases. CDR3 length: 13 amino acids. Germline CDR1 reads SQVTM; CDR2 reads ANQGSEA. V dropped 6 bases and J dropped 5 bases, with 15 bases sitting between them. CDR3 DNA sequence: TGCAGCGTCGAGCTAGGGGGGGTAGATACGCAGTATTTT. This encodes CSVELGGVDTQYF.

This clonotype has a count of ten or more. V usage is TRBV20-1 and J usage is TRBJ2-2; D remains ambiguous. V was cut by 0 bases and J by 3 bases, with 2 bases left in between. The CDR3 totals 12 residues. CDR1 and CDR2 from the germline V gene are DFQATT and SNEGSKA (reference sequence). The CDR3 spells CSAREHTGELFF. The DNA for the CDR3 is TGCAGTGCTAGAGAACACACCGGGGAGCTGTTTTTT.

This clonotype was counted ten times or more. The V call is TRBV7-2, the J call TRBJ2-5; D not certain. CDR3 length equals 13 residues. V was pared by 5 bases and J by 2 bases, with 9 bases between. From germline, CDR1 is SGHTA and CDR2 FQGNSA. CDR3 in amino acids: CASSTVPQETQYF. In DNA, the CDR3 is TGTGCCAGCAGCACAGTCCCGCAAGAGACCCAGTACTTC.

For the CDR3, the DNA is TGTGCCACCAGTGATCAAACAGGGGTCGAGCAGTACTTC. It codes for CATSDQTGVEQYF. The chain carries TRBV24-1 and TRBJ2-7, with 7 bases matching TRBD1. The V gene end was trimmed by 3 bases and the J gene end by 6 bases; junction bases not matched to a gene: 4. Germline loops: CDR1 KGHDR, CDR2 SFDVKD. CDR3 length equals 13 residues.

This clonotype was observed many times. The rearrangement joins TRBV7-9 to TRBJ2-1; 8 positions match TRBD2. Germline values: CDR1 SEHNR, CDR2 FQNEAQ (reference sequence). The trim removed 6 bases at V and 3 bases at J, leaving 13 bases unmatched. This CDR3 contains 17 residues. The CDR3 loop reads CASSFSGRGGLYNEQFF. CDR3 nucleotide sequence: TGTGCCAGCAGTTTTAGCGGACGGGGGGGCCTCTACAATGAGCAGTTCTTC.

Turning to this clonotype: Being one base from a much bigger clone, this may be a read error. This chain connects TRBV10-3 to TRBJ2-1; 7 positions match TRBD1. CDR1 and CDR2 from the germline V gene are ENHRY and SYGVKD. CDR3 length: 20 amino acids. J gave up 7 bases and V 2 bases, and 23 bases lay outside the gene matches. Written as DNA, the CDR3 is TGTGCCATCAGTGAGAGTCTTAGAGGAGAGGGGGCCTTGGCCGGTAATGAGCAGTTCTTC. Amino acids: CAISESLRGEGALAGNEQFF.

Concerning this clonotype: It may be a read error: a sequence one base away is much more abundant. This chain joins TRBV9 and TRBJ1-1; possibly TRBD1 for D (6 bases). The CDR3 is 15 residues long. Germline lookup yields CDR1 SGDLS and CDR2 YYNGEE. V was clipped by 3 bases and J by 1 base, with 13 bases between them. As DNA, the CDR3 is TGTGCCAGCAGCGCGAACAGGGATCGGAACACTGAAGCTTTCTTT. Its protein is CASSANRDRNTEAFF.

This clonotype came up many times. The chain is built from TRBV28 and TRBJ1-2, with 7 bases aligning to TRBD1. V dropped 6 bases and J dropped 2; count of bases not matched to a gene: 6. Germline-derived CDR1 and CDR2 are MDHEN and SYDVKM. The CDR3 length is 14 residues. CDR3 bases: TGTGCCAGCAGCGTGACAGGGCGCAACTATGGCTACACCTTC. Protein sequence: CASSVTGRNYGYTF.

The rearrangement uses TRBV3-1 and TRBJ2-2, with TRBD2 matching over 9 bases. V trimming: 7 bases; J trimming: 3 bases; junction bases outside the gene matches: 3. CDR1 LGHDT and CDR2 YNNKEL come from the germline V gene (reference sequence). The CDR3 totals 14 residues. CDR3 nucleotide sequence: TGTGCCAGCATAGCGGGGGCCCACACCGGGGAGCTGTTTTTT. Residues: CASIAGAHTGELFF.

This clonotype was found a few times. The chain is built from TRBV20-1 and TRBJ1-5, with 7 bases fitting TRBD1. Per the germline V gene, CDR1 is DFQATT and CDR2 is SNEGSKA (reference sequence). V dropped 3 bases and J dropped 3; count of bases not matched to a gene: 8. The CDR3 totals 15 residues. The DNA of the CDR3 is TGCAGTGCTAGGGGAAGTGACAGGGCCAATCAGCCCCAGCATTTT. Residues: CSARGSDRANQPQHF.

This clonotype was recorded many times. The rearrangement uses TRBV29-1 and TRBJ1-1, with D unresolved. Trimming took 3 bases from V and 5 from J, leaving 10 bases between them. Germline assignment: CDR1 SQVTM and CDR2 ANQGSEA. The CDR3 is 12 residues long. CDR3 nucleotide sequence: TGCAGCGTTGAGCGGGGTAGAACTGAAGCTTTCTTT. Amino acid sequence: CSVERGRTEAFF.

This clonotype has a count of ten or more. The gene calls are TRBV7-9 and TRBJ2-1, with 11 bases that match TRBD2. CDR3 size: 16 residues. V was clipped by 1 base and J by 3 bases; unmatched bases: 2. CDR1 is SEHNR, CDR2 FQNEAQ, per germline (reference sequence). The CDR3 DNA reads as TGTGCCAGCAGCTTAGGACTAGCGGGGAACTACAATGAGCAGTTCTTC. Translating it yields CASSLGLAGNYNEQFF.

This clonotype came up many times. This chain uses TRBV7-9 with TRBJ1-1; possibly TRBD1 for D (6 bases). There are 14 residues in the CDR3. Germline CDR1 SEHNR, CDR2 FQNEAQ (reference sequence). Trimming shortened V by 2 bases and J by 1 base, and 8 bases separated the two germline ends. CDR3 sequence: CASSLQGRNTEAFF. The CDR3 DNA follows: TGTGCCAGCAGCTTACAGGGGCGGAACACTGAAGCTTTCTTT.

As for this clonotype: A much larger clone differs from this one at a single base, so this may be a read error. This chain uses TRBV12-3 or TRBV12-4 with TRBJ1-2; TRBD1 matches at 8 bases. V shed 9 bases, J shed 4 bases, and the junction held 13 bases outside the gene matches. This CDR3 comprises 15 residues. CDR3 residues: CASGGTGLNSYGYTF. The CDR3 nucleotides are TGTGCCAGTGGGGGGACAGGTCTTAACAGCTATGGCTACACCTTC.

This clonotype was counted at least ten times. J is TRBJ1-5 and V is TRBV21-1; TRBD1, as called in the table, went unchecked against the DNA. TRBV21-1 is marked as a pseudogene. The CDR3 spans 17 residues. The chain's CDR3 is CASSKRTGEGGNQPQHF. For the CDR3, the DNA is TGTGCCAGCAGCAAACGGACAGGGGAGGGAGGCAATCAGCCCCAGCATTTT.